The entry that follows covers one T cell receptor (beta chain) sequence. Its target is unknown. This CDR3 has 15 amino acids. Trimming removed 4 bases from V and 5 bases from J; junction bases left unmatched: 7. Germline V CDR1 and CDR2: SGHRS, YFSETQ. The sample is drawn from a study of response to subunit inactivated influenza vaccine. TCRdb re-called the RT-PCR reads with MiXCR, one entry per CDR3 protein. The sample lists more than 700,000 distinct CDR3 sequences; 21% were seen once. Findings and caveats of the study: Every seasonal influenza vaccination brings in few new T cells, the authors suggested.

The source of this sequence is a man aged 50 to 60 who received an inactivated influenza vaccine. The source was PBMCs from blood, collected about 5 days after vaccination. This chain links TRBV5-1 with TRBJ2-5; the match to TRBD1 covers 11 bases. DNA of the CDR3: TGCGCCAGCAGCCCGGGACAGGGGGATTGGGAGACCCAGTACTTC. Amino acids: CASSPGQGDWETQYF.